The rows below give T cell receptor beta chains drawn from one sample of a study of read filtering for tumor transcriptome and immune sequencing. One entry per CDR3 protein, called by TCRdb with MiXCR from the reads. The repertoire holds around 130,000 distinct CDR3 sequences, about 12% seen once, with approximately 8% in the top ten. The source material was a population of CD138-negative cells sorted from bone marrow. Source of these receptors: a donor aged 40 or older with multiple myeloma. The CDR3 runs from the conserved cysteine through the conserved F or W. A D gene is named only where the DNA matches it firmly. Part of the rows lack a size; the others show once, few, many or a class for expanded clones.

TGCGCCAGCAGCTTGGGGCAGGGACGAGATACGCAGTATTTT | CASSLGQGRDTQYF | many | TRBV5-1 | - | TRBJ2-3
TGTGCCAGCAGCTTAGCTAGCGGGAGGGGCCGTGAGCAGTTCTTC | CASSLASGRGREQFF | - | TRBV11-2 | TRBD2 | TRBJ2-1
TGTGCCAGCAGTCGGGACTTAGCGAAGGATGAGCAGTTCTTC | CASSRDLAKDEQFF | - | TRBV12-3/TRBV12-4 | - | TRBJ2-1
TGTGCCAGCAGAATGGATAGCAATCAGCCCCAGCATTTT | CASRMDSNQPQHF | few | TRBV12-3/TRBV12-4 | - | TRBJ1-5
TGCGCCAGCAGCCAAGATCGAGTAGCGGGGGTCGGCGAGCAGTTCTTC | CASSQDRVAGVGEQFF | many | TRBV4-1 | TRBD2 | TRBJ2-1
TGTGCCAGCAGCACTGGGGCCAACGTCCTGACTTTC | CASSTGANVLTF | many | TRBV14 | - | TRBJ2-6
TGCAGCGTAGTCGGTAGCGGGAGCTCCTACAAGGAGCAGTTCTTC | CSVVGSGSSYKEQFF | - | TRBV29-1 | TRBD2 | TRBJ2-1
TGTGCCAGCAGTTACCGGCTAGCGGGGAACACCGGGGAGCTGTTTTTT | CASSYRLAGNTGELFF | - | TRBV6-5 | TRBD2 | TRBJ2-2
TGCGCCAGCAGCCCTGGCGAGGGGAGAACTAATGAAAAACTGTTTTTT | CASSPGEGRTNEKLFF | many | TRBV5-1 | - | TRBJ1-4
TGTGCCAGCAGCGCGCCCGGGACAGGGACAGATACGCAGTATTTT | CASSAPGTGTDTQYF | many | TRBV7-9 | TRBD1 | TRBJ2-3
TGCGCCAGCAGCCAAGAGGTTTTCCTAGATACGCAGTATTTT | CASSQEVFLDTQYF | many | TRBV4-3 | - | TRBJ2-3
TGTGTCAGCAGTTACGCCGTGACAGCCTCTCGTCTAGCCAAAAACATTCAGTACTTC | CVSSYAVTASRLAKNIQYF | - | TRBV6-2/TRBV6-3 | - | TRBJ2-4
TGCGCCAGCAGCGTTCACCAGGGGGCCCTATACGAGCAGTACTTC | CASSVHQGALYEQYF | many | TRBV5-1 | TRBD1 | TRBJ2-7
TGTGCCACCAGCAGAGATCGTGCGGTAAGCTCCTACAATGAGCAGTTCTTC | CATSRDRAVSSYNEQFF | many | TRBV15 | - | TRBJ2-1
TGCAGCGTTGAGGGGACTAGCGGGGACTACAATGAGCAGTTCTTC | CSVEGTSGDYNEQFF | many | TRBV29-1 | TRBD2 | TRBJ2-1